One sample yielded the 17 T cell receptor beta chains listed below, sequenced in a study of cytomegalovirus exposure and HLA in healthy donors. 60 Vbeta and 13 Jbeta primers were used in PCR. Produced via immunoSEQ multiplex PCR; TCRdb's table is partial and in-frame only. The sample yields 100,000 to 150,000 clones, 75% to 80% seen once. The source material was PBMCs. The receptors stem from a male donor in good health and CMV-seronegative.

This rearrangement joins TRBV7-3 to TRBJ1-1; D not resolved. The V end was cut by 6 bases, the J end by 3 bases, with 11 bases between. The CDR3 runs 13 residues. Germline loops: CDR1 SGHTA, CDR2 FQGTGA. CDR3 in DNA: TGTGCCAGCAGTTCGGAGGTTTACACTGAAGCTTTCTTT. Protein product: CASSSEVYTEAFF.

V and J are TRBV11-2 and TRBJ1-3, with 8 bases identical to TRBD1. Germline V CDR1 and CDR2: SGHAT, FQNNGV. The CDR3 extends over 14 amino acids. The trim removed 5 bases at V and 4 bases at J, leaving 4 bases unmatched. The CDR3, as DNA: TGTGCCAGCAGCCCCGGGACAGGAGGAAACACCATATATTTT. Protein sequence: CASSPGTGGNTIYF.

The genes are TRBV29-1 and TRBJ2-1; D might be TRBD2 (5 bases). V lost 2 bases, J lost 15 bases, and 14 bases lay in between. The CDR3 covers 11 residues. Germline loops: CDR1 SQVTM, CDR2 ANQGSEA. The CDR3 here is CSVENRGDAFF. The CDR3 nucleotides are TGCAGCGTTGAAAACCGGGGAGATGCGTTCTTC.

This chain connects TRBV5-4 to TRBJ2-5; 11 bases map to TRBD2. The germline CDR1 and CDR2 sequences are SGHNT and YYREEE (reference sequence). There are 16 residues in the CDR3. V shed 4 bases and J 2 bases; nucleotides not matched to a gene: 7. The DNA of the CDR3 is TGTGCCAGCAGCCGTCCTAGCGGGGGGACACAAGAGACCCAGTACTTC. Its protein is CASSRPSGGTQETQYF.

The chain links TRBV5-6 to TRBJ2-7; 11 nucleotides agree with TRBD1. Germline lookup yields CDR1 SGHDT and CDR2 YYEEEE. The junction had 7 bases not matched to a gene; V was cut back by 4 bases and J by 4 bases. The CDR3 has 15 residues. CDR3 in DNA: TGTGCCAGCAGCACCGGGACAGGGGGGTTTTACGAGCAGTACTTC. This sequence encodes CASSTGTGGFYEQYF.

As for this clone: Distinct nucleotide sequences in the sample also encode this CDR3. The chain combines TRBV7-9 with TRBJ1-1; perhaps TRBD1 as D (5 bases). The V gene lost 3 bases and the J gene lost 5 bases, with 13 bases spanning the gap. CDR1 and CDR2 from the germline V gene are SEHNR and FQNEAQ (reference sequence). This CDR3 region has 14 residues. The CDR3: CASSLEAGGTEAFF. In DNA, the CDR3 is TGTGCCAGCAGCTTGGAGGCCGGGGGGACTGAAGCTTTCTTT.

This clone was recorded a few times. The gene calls are TRBV29-1 and TRBJ1-4; D might be TRBD1 (6 bases). Germline CDR1 SQVTM, CDR2 ANQGSEA. Trimming removed 0 bases at V and 7 bases at J, with 12 bases between. The CDR3 covers 14 residues. CDR3 sequence: CSVEDRDNGEKLFF. Here the CDR3 DNA reads TGCAGCGTTGAAGATCGGGACAACGGTGAAAAACTGTTTTTT.

The V gene is TRBV5-4, the J gene TRBJ1-4; 7 bases map to TRBD1. Trimming removed 4 bases from V and 4 bases from J; junction bases left unmatched: 7. This CDR3 is 15 amino acids long. From germline, CDR1 is SGHNT and CDR2 YYREEE (reference sequence). The CDR3, as DNA: TGTGCCAGCAGCCCAGACAGGGCGCGTAATGAAAAACTGTTTTTT. This sequence encodes CASSPDRARNEKLFF.

This clone was found a few times. The chain recombines TRBV19 with TRBJ2-7; 7 nucleotides agree with TRBD1. With 5 bases clipped from V and 4 bases from J, the junction kept 5 bases outside the gene matches. This CDR3 has 13 residues. CDR1 and CDR2 from the germline V gene are LNHDA and SQIVND (reference sequence). CDR3 nucleotides: TGTGCCAGTAGTTGGGGACAGAAGTACGAGCAGTACTTC. Residues: CASSWGQKYEQYF. Based on the CDR3 plus reference TRBV19 and TRBJ2-7, the full variable domain is DGGITQSPKYLFRKEGQNVTLSCEQNLNHDAMYWYRQDPGQGLRLIYYSQIVNDFQKGDIAEGYSVSREKKESFPLTVTSAQKNPTAFYLCASSWGQKYEQYFGPGTRLTVT.

The V and J genes are TRBV5-4 and TRBJ1-1, with D maybe TRBD1 (6 bases). Trimming stripped 4 bases from V and 1 base from J, with 11 bases between. This CDR3 spans 14 amino acids. CDR1 is SGHNT and CDR2 is YYREEE in the germline V gene (reference sequence). CDR3 sequence reads: CASSPGTRNTEAFF. CDR3 in DNA: TGTGCCAGCAGCCCCGGGACAAGGAACACTGAAGCTTTCTTT.

This clone was seen more than once but under ten times. The V and J genes are TRBV19 and TRBJ2-5, with a possible D match to TRBD1 (6 bases). The V and J ends lost 6 bases and 4 bases respectively, with 12 bases between them. From germline, CDR1 is LNHDA and CDR2 SQIVND (reference sequence). The CDR3 has 13 amino acids. The CDR3 DNA reads as TGTGCCAGTAGCCAGGGGTGGGGAGAGACCCAGTACTTC. Translation gives CASSQGWGETQYF.

The gene calls are TRBV19 and TRBJ1-4; no definite D call. The CDR3 has 13 residues. From germline, CDR1 is LNHDA and CDR2 SQIVND (reference sequence). V shed 6 bases and J shed 5 bases, with 10 bases lying between them. CDR3 residues: CASRSGSNEKLFF. In nucleotides, the CDR3 is TGTGCCAGTAGAAGCGGTTCCAATGAAAAACTGTTTTTT.

The chain combines TRBV7-2 with TRBJ2-1, with 10 bases identical to TRBD2. Germline loops: CDR1 SGHTA, CDR2 FQGNSA. The CDR3 loop spans 16 amino acids. The V gene end was trimmed by 3 bases and the J gene end by 5 bases; junction bases not matched to a gene: 7. The CDR3 DNA is TGTGCCAGCAGCTTTTTTAGCGGGGGGCGCGACAATGAGCAGTTCTTC. This encodes CASSFFSGGRDNEQFF.

This chain joins TRBV10-1 and TRBJ2-5; 7 positions agree with TRBD1. Looked up from germline, CDR1 is WNHNN and CDR2 is SYGVQD (reference sequence). The CDR3 contains 15 residues. Germline trimming cut 0 bases from V and 6 bases from J; bases unmatched to any gene: 7. CDR3 bases: TGCGCCAGCAGTGAGTCCGTACAGGGGATGAAGACCCAGTACTTC. It translates to CASSESVQGMKTQYF.

With regard to this clone: One end of the junction fails to match germline, which may point to a read error. Other DNA sequences within the sample encode an identical CDR3. The rearrangement joins TRBV9 to TRBJ1-2; 7 bases line up with TRBD1. CDR1 SGDLS and CDR2 YYNGEE come from the germline V gene. The CDR3 is 14 residues long. The CDR3 loop reads CASSVSTGIDGYTF. DNA of the CDR3: TGCGCCAGCAGCGTCTCGACAGGGATAGATGGCTACACCTTC.

This clone was counted once. The chain couples TRBV9 to TRBJ1-1, with 8 bases that match TRBD1. The germline gives CDR1 SGDLS, CDR2 YYNGEE. The CDR3 covers 14 residues. V was pared by 2 bases and J by 5 bases, with 5 bases of the junction left unmatched. DNA of the CDR3: TGTGCCAGCAGCGTGGGAGACAGGGGAACTGAAGCTTTCTTT. This translates into CASSVGDRGTEAFF. The whole variable domain, filled in from reference TRBV9 and TRBJ1-1, reads DSGVTQTPKHLITATGQRVTLRCSPRSGDLSVYWYQQSLDQGLQFLIQYYNGEERAKGNILERFSAQQFPDLHSELNLSSLELGDSALYFCASSVGDRGTEAFFGQGTRLTVV.

For this clone: Other DNA sequences from this sample encode an identical CDR3 as well. CDR3 amino acids: CSVGQGAYEQYF. The CDR3 nucleotides read TGCAGCGTTGGACAGGGAGCCTACGAGCAGTACTTC. The V call is TRBV29-1, the J call TRBJ2-7, with TRBD1 matching 7 bases. The germline V gene encodes CDR1 SQVTM and CDR2 ANQGSEA. This CDR3 has 12 residues. J lost 2 bases, V lost 4 bases, and 2 bases had no gene match.